A single sample gave rise to the 9 T cell receptor beta chains below, sequenced in a study of blood T cell repertoires in COVID-19. TCRdb's table, derived via immunoSEQ multiplex PCR, lists solely in-frame clones and lacks some. This sample has about 140,000 clones; around 82% occur once, and the top ten carry 3% to 4.5%. Material: peripheral blood. The receptors shown here come from a woman aged 60-75 years with acute or convalescent COVID-19.

This chain links TRBV24-1 with TRBJ2-5, with 8 bases aligning to TRBD2. V lost 4 bases to trimming and J lost 3 bases; unmatched junction nucleotides: 9. The CDR3 runs to 16 residues. Germline V lookup: CDR1 KGHDR, CDR2 SFDVKD. The CDR3 coding sequence is TGTGCCACCAGTGAGGGAAGCGGGAGAAGGGAAGAGACCCAGTACTTC. Residues: CATSEGSGRREETQYF.

The chain joins TRBV29-1 to TRBJ2-1; 12 bases line up with TRBD2. CDR1 SQVTM and CDR2 ANQGSEA come from the germline V gene. V gave up 6 bases and J gave up 2 bases; unmatched junction bases: 2. CDR3 length: 14 residues. The CDR3 loop is CSVGTSGPYNEQFF. In DNA, the CDR3 is TGCAGCGTGGGGACTAGCGGGCCCTACAATGAGCAGTTCTTC.

The rearrangement uses TRBV12-3 or TRBV12-4 and TRBJ1-2; 7 bases align to TRBD1. This CDR3 comprises 12 residues. V shed 7 bases, J shed 7 bases, and the junction held 6 bases outside the gene matches. The CDR3 DNA reads TGTGCCAGCATCCCCTCAGGGGGTGGCTACACCTTC. Its protein product is CASIPSGGGYTF.

The genes are TRBV7-2 and TRBJ2-1; 8 bases match TRBD1. The CDR3 is 15 amino acids. V was clipped by 5 bases and J by 4 bases; unmatched bases: 7. In germline, CDR1 is SGHTA, CDR2 FQGNSA. The CDR3 spells CASSLGQGSYNEQFF. For the CDR3, the DNA is TGTGCCAGCAGCCTTGGACAGGGTTCATACAATGAGCAGTTCTTC.

The chain is built from TRBV19 and TRBJ1-5; perhaps TRBD1 as D (5 bases). With 8 bases removed from V and 0 bases from J, the gap between germline ends came to 14 bases. The CDR3 has 15 amino acids. The germline V gene has CDR1 LNHDA and CDR2 SQIVND (reference sequence). Here the CDR3 reads CASSTRVYSNQPQHF. The CDR3 nucleotides are TGTGCCAGTTCAACCAGGGTCTATAGCAATCAGCCCCAGCATTTT.

The genes are TRBV19 and TRBJ2-1, with a tentative D call TRBD2 (5 bases). Per germline, CDR1 LNHDA and CDR2 SQIVND (reference sequence). The ends were cut back, 6 bases at V and 4 bases at J, with 16 bases in the middle. The CDR3 length is 15 residues. The CDR3 sequence is CASRGSGNWYNEQFF. The CDR3 DNA sequence: TGTGCCAGTAGAGGGAGCGGAAACTGGTACAATGAGCAGTTCTTC.

The chain has TRBV30 and TRBJ2-1; 7 bases are shared with TRBD2. Trimming took 0 bases from V and 3 from J; bases not matched to a gene: 8. The CDR3 covers 16 residues. Looked up from germline, CDR1 is GTSNPN and CDR2 is SVGIG (reference sequence). CDR3: CAWSVLSSGLYNEQFF. The DNA for the CDR3 is TGTGCCTGGAGTGTACTCTCTAGCGGTCTCTACAATGAGCAGTTCTTC. Supplemented by reference TRBV30 and TRBJ2-1, the full variable domain reads SQTIHQWPATLVQPVGSPLSLECTVEGTSNPNLYWYRQAAGRGLQLLFYSVGIGQISSEVPQNLSASRPQDRQFILSSKKLLLSDSGFYLCAWSVLSSGLYNEQFFGPGTRLTVL.

The genes are TRBV6-5 and TRBJ2-7; TRBD1 agrees at 7 bases. CDR3 size: 14 residues. Per the germline V gene, CDR1 is MNHEY and CDR2 is SVGAGI. After removal of 6 bases from V and 2 bases from J, the junction contained 7 bases not matched to a gene. The CDR3 DNA reads as TGTGCCAGCAGCCTCGGACAGGCCGCCTACGAGCAGTACTTC. Its protein product is CASSLGQAAYEQYF.

This clone was counted only a few times. The V gene is TRBV6-5, the J gene TRBJ1-1; D possibly corresponds to TRBD1 (6 bases). Trimming left V 7 bases short and J 4 bases short, with 13 bases between. This CDR3 is 13 amino acids long. CDR1 is MNHEY, CDR2 SVGAGI, per germline. The CDR3 region is CASNRGGGTEAFF. The CDR3 DNA reads as TGTGCCAGCAATCGAGGGGGGGGCACTGAAGCTTTCTTT.